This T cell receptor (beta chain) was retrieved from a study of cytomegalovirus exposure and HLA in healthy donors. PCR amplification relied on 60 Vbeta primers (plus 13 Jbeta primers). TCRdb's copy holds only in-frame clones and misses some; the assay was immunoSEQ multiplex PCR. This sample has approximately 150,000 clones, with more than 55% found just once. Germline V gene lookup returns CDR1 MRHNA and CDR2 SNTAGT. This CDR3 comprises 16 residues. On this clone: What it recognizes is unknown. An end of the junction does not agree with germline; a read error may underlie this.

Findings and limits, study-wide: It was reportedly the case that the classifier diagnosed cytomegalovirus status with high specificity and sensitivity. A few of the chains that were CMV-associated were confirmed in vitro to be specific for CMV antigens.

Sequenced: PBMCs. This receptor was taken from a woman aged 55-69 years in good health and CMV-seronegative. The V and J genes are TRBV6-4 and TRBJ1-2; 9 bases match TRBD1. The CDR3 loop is CASRDSGQGSNYGYTF. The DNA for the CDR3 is TGTGCCAGCAGAGACTCGGGACAGGGATCTAACTATGGCTACACCTTC.